These 3 T cell receptor beta chains came from one sample sequenced in a study of a mutant IDH1 vaccine in newly diagnosed glioma. Time point defined: baseline, week 1 (first vaccination visit). Treatment specified: pre-vaccination baseline after standard-of-care therapy. Clones were read by immunoSEQ multiplex PCR, and TCRdb kept only the in-frame ones, dropping some. Of some 38,000 clones listed, around 80% are singletons. The sample in question was PBMCs, obtained from a glioma patient treated with radiotherapy, temozolomide or both. These receptors all stem from a middle-aged man with glioma. Some clones in this sample may be carry-over from other donors' samples.

The V gene is TRBV13, the J gene TRBJ1-2; TRBD1 agrees at 7 bases. The CDR3 covers 15 residues. Germline V lookup: CDR1 PRHDT, CDR2 FYEKMQ (reference sequence). V lost 4 bases and J lost 4; bases outside the gene matches: 9. The chain's CDR3 is CASSSTGEEGYGYTF. Written as DNA, the CDR3 is TGTGCCAGCAGCTCTACAGGGGAAGAAGGCTATGGCTACACCTTC.

The chain has TRBV5-6 and TRBJ1-5; D may be TRBD1 (5 bases). V was cut by 3 bases and J by 0 bases, with 13 bases left in between. The CDR3 consists of 16 residues. Germline lookup yields CDR1 SGHDT and CDR2 YYEEEE. Written as DNA, the CDR3 is TGTGCCAGCAGCTCCTGGGGGGTTTATAGCAATCAGCCCCAGCATTTT. Amino acid sequence: CASSSWGVYSNQPQHF.

The chain links TRBV10-2 to TRBJ1-2, with D possibly matching TRBD1 (6 bases). Germline V gene sequence: CDR1 WSHSY, CDR2 SAAADI. V shed 2 bases and J shed 9 bases, with 19 bases lying between them. This CDR3 comprises 15 residues. The CDR3 sequence is CASSETGQWVDRYTF. For the CDR3, the DNA is TGCGCCAGCAGTGAGACCGGACAGTGGGTCGACCGCTACACCTTC.